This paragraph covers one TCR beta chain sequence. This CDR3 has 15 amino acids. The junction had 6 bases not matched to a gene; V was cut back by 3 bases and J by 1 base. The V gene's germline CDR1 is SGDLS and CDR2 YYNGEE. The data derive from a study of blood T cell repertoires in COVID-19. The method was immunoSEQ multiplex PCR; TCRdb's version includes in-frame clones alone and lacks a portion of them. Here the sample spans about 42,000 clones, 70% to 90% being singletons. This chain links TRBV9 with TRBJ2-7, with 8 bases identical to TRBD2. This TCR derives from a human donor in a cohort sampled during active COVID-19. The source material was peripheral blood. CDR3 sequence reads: CASSASGGLSYEQYF. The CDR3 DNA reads TGTGCCAGCAGCGCCAGCGGGGGCCTGTCCTACGAGCAGTACTTC. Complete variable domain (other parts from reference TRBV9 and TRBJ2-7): DSGVTQTPKHLITATGQRVTLRCSPRSGDLSVYWYQQSLDQGLQFLIQYYNGEERAKGNILERFSAQQFPDLHSELNLSSLELGDSALYFCASSASGGLSYEQYFGPGTRLTVT.